The 32 T cell receptor beta chains given below trace back to one sample, sequenced in a study of cytomegalovirus exposure and HLA in healthy donors. 60 Vbeta and 13 Jbeta primers were used in PCR. Assay: immunoSEQ multiplex PCR; the TCRdb copy retains only in-frame clones and omits some. Of under 250,000 clones listed, roughly 84% are singletons. The specimen was PBMCs. The receptors come from a man aged 50 to 59 in good health and CMV-seronegative.

The J gene is TRBJ1-4, the V gene TRBV7-8; D gene ambiguous. The CDR3 is made up of 15 amino acids. Germline CDR1 is SGHVS and CDR2 is FQNEAQ. V was cut by 4 bases and J by 4 bases, with 13 bases left in between. As DNA, the CDR3 is TGTGCCAGCAGCTCAGCGGGTGGGCTTAATGAAAAACTGTTTTTT. Amino acids: CASSSAGGLNEKLFF.

V gene TRBV11-3 combines with J gene TRBJ1-1, with D possibly matching TRBD1 (5 bases). V was trimmed by 7 bases and J by 7 bases, leaving 10 bases between them. The CDR3 has 11 residues. Germline CDR1 and CDR2: SGHNT and YENEEA. CDR3 DNA sequence: TGTGCCAGCATCCTAGACAGTGAAGCTTTCTTT. The encoded protein is CASILDSEAFF. Together with reference TRBV11-3 and TRBJ1-1, the CDR3 gives the full variable domain: EAGVVQSPRYKIIEKKQPVAFWCNPISGHNTLYWYLQNLGQGPELLIRYENEEAVDDSQLPKDRFSAERLKGVDSTLKIQPAELGDSAVYLCASILDSEAFFGQGTRLTVV.

Comment on this clone: Other DNA variants within this sample encode the same CDR3. CDR3 bases: TGTGCCAGCACCAGGGACAGGGTTAGCAATCAGCCCCAGCATTTT. Amino acids: CASTRDRVSNQPQHF. The rearrangement links TRBV6-6 to TRBJ1-5, with 9 bases fitting TRBD1. The trim removed 7 bases at V and 0 bases at J, leaving 4 bases unmatched. The CDR3 consists of 15 residues. Germline CDR1 reads MNHNY; CDR2 reads SVGAGI (reference sequence).

This clone has just a few counts. The chain carries TRBV5-5 and TRBJ1-5; possibly TRBD1 for D (5 bases). Trimming stripped 0 bases from V and 3 bases from J, with 13 bases between. Germline CDR1 reads SGHKS; CDR2 reads YYEKEE (reference sequence). The CDR3 runs 16 residues. CDR3 in amino acids: CASSLGDTGVNQPQHF. Written as DNA, the CDR3 is TGTGCCAGCAGCTTGGGGGATACAGGTGTCAATCAGCCCCAGCATTTT.

In its sample, this clone was seen once. The chain links TRBV5-6 to TRBJ2-3; TRBD1 agrees at 7 bases. V lost 0 bases and J lost 9; bases outside the gene matches: 4. CDR3 length: 13 residues. Germline assignment: CDR1 SGHDT and CDR2 YYEEEE. CDR3 sequence reads: CASSLATGATQYF. CDR3 in DNA: TGTGCCAGCAGCTTGGCAACAGGGGCAACGCAGTATTTT.

This rearrangement joins TRBV30 to TRBJ2-1; D may be TRBD2 (7 bases). The germline V gene encodes CDR1 GTSNPN and CDR2 SVGIG (reference sequence). The ends were cut back, 4 bases at V and 7 bases at J, with 20 bases in the middle. The CDR3 spans 15 residues. CDR3 protein: CAWNSPGGRGNEQFF. The CDR3 nucleotides are TGTGCCTGGAATTCACCCGGGGGGCGAGGGAATGAGCAGTTCTTC. Using reference TRBV30 and TRBJ2-1 for the parts outside the CDR3, the full variable domain is SQTIHQWPATLVQPVGSPLSLECTVEGTSNPNLYWYRQAAGRGLQLLFYSVGIGQISSEVPQNLSASRPQDRQFILSSKKLLLSDSGFYLCAWNSPGGRGNEQFFGPGTRLTVL.

This chain joins TRBV10-3 and TRBJ2-5; D is possibly TRBD1 (6 bases). The J call is doubtful: the DNA matches TRBJ2-7 better. Germline V gene sequence: CDR1 ENHRY, CDR2 SYGVKD. The CDR3 totals 14 residues. CDR3: CAISDPTGSYEQYF. The CDR3 DNA follows: TGTGCCATCAGTGATCCGACAGGCTCCTACGAGCAGTACTTC.

The V and J genes are TRBV6-1 and TRBJ1-5; TRBD1 agrees at 8 bases. The CDR3 has 18 amino acids. J gave up 1 base and V 3 bases, and 11 bases lay outside the gene matches. Germline V gives CDR1 MNHNS, CDR2 SASEGT. DNA of the CDR3: TGTGCCAGCAGTGACTGGGCAGGGGGCCCTCTGAGCAATCAGCCCCAGCATTTT. This encodes CASSDWAGGPLSNQPQHF.

V usage is TRBV18 and J usage is TRBJ2-7, with 11 bases lining up with TRBD2. V shed 1 base and J 3 bases; nucleotides not matched to a gene: 2. Germline-derived CDR1 and CDR2 are KGHSH and LQKENI. The CDR3 loop spans 15 amino acids. The CDR3: CASSPRGTSGYEQYF. CDR3 bases: TGTGCCAGCTCACCACGGGGGACTAGCGGCTACGAGCAGTACTTC.

V and J are TRBV12-5 and TRBJ2-1, with TRBD1 identical over 7 bases. The CDR3 loop spans 17 amino acids. From germline, CDR1 is LGHNT and CDR2 FRNRAP. V lost 1 base to trimming and J lost 0 bases; unmatched junction nucleotides: 6. The CDR3 nucleotides are TGTGCTAGTGGTTTGGGCAAAGGGGGCAGCTCCTACAATGAGCAGTTCTTC. Its translation: CASGLGKGGSSYNEQFF.

This sequence joins TRBV27 and TRBJ2-5, with TRBD2 as a possible D gene (5 bases). The germline gives CDR1 MNHEY, CDR2 SMNVEV (reference sequence). CDR3 length: 16 residues. The V and J ends lost 2 bases and 9 bases respectively, with 22 bases between them. The DNA of the CDR3 is TGTGCCAGCAGTTTACCCCGAGGCAGCCTTGAGGAGGCCCAGTACTTC. Amino acid sequence: CASSLPRGSLEEAQYF.

The chain has TRBV9 and TRBJ2-1; TRBD2 matches 14 bases. Germline loops: CDR1 SGDLS, CDR2 YYNGEE. The CDR3 has 18 residues. With V trimmed by 3 bases and J by 8 bases, 13 bases remained unmatched. The CDR3 DNA is TGTGCCAGCAGCGATAAGGTGACGGGACTAGCGGGAGCATATGAGCAGTTCTTC. Amino acid sequence: CASSDKVTGLAGAYEQFF.

This sequence joins TRBV19 and TRBJ2-7, with D possibly TRBD1 on 6 matching bases. Between the trimmed V and J ends, which lost 6 bases and 1 base, there was a span of 13 bases. CDR3 length: 14 residues. Germline V gives CDR1 LNHDA, CDR2 SQIVND (reference sequence). CDR3 amino acids: CASSSGQYSYEQYF. In DNA, the CDR3 is TGTGCCAGTAGCTCGGGACAATATTCCTACGAGCAGTACTTC.

This clone was seen only once. The chain combines TRBV7-2 with TRBJ2-7; 14 bases match TRBD2. J was trimmed by 4 bases and V by 4 bases; bases with no gene match: 12. CDR1 is SGHTA and CDR2 is FQGNSA in the germline V gene. The CDR3 loop spans 18 amino acids. Here the CDR3 reads CASSSRTGTSGSPYEQYF. In nucleotides, the CDR3 is TGTGCCAGCAGCTCAAGAACCGGGACTAGCGGGAGTCCGTACGAGCAGTACTTC.

This clone was seen only once. This chain uses TRBV5-1 with TRBJ2-5; tentatively, D is TRBD1 (7 bases). The CDR3 spans 13 residues. The V and J ends lost 7 bases and 3 bases respectively, with 13 bases between them. Germline CDR1 reads SGHRS; CDR2 reads YFSETQ. This CDR3 reads CASRRGLEETQYF. CDR3 bases: TGCGCCAGCCGGAGGGGGCTTGAAGAGACCCAGTACTTC.

There are a few counts of this clone. This CDR3 is also generated by other DNA sequences in the sample. J is TRBJ1-1 and V is TRBV9; 7 bases agree with TRBD1. The CDR3 is 13 amino acids. The J segment lost 4 bases and the V segment lost 5 bases, leaving 5 bases of the junction unmatched. CDR1 is SGDLS, CDR2 YYNGEE, per germline. The CDR3 nucleotides are TGTGCCAGCAGAAGACAGGGTGGCACTGAAGCTTTCTTT. Its translation is CASRRQGGTEAFF.

This clone was observed once. The rearrangement links TRBV5-5 to TRBJ2-7, with 7 positions matching TRBD2. The V and J ends lost 4 bases and 3 bases, in that order; junction bases with no gene match: 4. This CDR3 has 13 amino acids. From germline, CDR1 is SGHKS and CDR2 YYEKEE (reference sequence). CDR3 sequence (DNA): TGTGCCAGCAGCATCGGGACTAACTACGAGCAGTACTTC. Translating it yields CASSIGTNYEQYF.

The J gene is TRBJ1-3, the V gene TRBV11-2; D may be TRBD1 (6 bases). The CDR3 length is 16 residues. CDR1 and CDR2 (germline): SGHAT, FQNNGV. The V end was cut by 5 bases, the J end by 0 bases, with 14 bases between. This CDR3 is CASSITTGHSGNTIYF. The CDR3 DNA sequence: TGTGCCAGCAGCATAACAACAGGGCACTCTGGAAACACCATATATTTT.

The V and J genes are TRBV7-3 and TRBJ2-1; no definite D call. With 1 base removed from V and 6 bases from J, the gap between germline ends came to 7 bases. The CDR3 covers 13 residues. Germline lookup yields CDR1 SGHTA and CDR2 FQGTGA. This CDR3 reads CASSLNAINEQFF. Here the CDR3 DNA reads TGTGCCAGCAGCTTAAACGCTATCAATGAGCAGTTCTTC. The entire variable domain, with the rest obtained from reference TRBV7-3 and TRBJ2-1, is as follows: GAGVSQTPSNKVTEKGKYVELRCDPISGHTALYWYRQSLGQGPEFLIYFQGTGAADDSGLPNDRFFAVRPEGSVSTLKIQRTERGDSAVYLCASSLNAINEQFFGPGTRLTVL.

This chain uses TRBV27 with TRBJ2-7; 8 bases agree with TRBD1. V was clipped by 5 bases and J by 5 bases; unmatched bases: 8. Germline CDR1 and CDR2: MNHEY and SMNVEV (reference sequence). CDR3 length: 14 amino acids. DNA for the CDR3: TGTGCCAGCAGTCCGTGGACAGGGAGAAACGAGCAGTACTTC. Translating it yields CASSPWTGRNEQYF.

This clone was seen once. The chain recombines TRBV5-1 with TRBJ2-4, with D possibly TRBD1 on 6 matching bases. Germline V gives CDR1 SGHRS, CDR2 YFSETQ. The CDR3 loop spans 14 amino acids. The ends were cut back, 5 bases at V and 7 bases at J, with 16 bases in the middle. The CDR3 DNA sequence: TGCGCCAGCAGACCTTTGGGGGCCCCGAACATTCAGTACTTC. Its protein product is CASRPLGAPNIQYF.

This clone was observed once. The V gene is TRBV19, the J gene TRBJ2-2; tentative D call: TRBD2 (6 bases). The CDR3 contains 17 residues. The V end lost 7 bases, the J end lost 0 bases, and 18 bases lay between the germline ends. Germline-derived CDR1 and CDR2 are LNHDA and SQIVND (reference sequence). CDR3 region: CASTSRVSGANTGELFF. The CDR3 DNA sequence: TGTGCCAGTACCTCAAGGGTGTCGGGAGCGAACACCGGGGAGCTGTTTTTT. Based on the CDR3 plus reference TRBV19 and TRBJ2-2, the full variable domain is DGGITQSPKYLFRKEGQNVTLSCEQNLNHDAMYWYRQDPGQGLRLIYYSQIVNDFQKGDIAEGYSVSREKKESFPLTVTSAQKNPTAFYLCASTSRVSGANTGELFFGEGSRLTVL.

V usage is TRBV18 and J usage is TRBJ2-2; 7 bases agree with TRBD1. CDR1 is KGHSH and CDR2 is LQKENI in the germline V gene. V gave up 3 bases and J gave up 0 bases; unmatched junction bases: 10. CDR3 length: 18 residues. The CDR3 sequence is CASSPQNRGPPNTGELFF. The CDR3, as DNA: TGTGCCAGCTCACCGCAAAACAGGGGACCTCCGAACACCGGGGAGCTGTTTTTT.

V and J are TRBV28 and TRBJ1-5; D might be TRBD1 (5 bases). The V gene lost 3 bases and the J gene lost 3 bases, with 9 bases spanning the gap. CDR1 and CDR2 from the germline V gene are MDHEN and SYDVKM. The CDR3 sequence is 14 residues long. CDR3 region: CASSFFRDNQPQHF. CDR3 bases: TGTGCCAGCAGTTTTTTCAGGGACAATCAGCCCCAGCATTTT.

The V call is TRBV19, the J call TRBJ1-5; TRBD1 matches at 12 bases. The CDR3 consists of 16 residues. V lost 3 bases and J lost 4; bases outside the gene matches: 4. Germline V lookup: CDR1 LNHDA, CDR2 SQIVND (reference sequence). As DNA, the CDR3 is TGTGCCAGTAGTATTTGGGGACAGGGGGCTAATCAGCCCCAGCATTTT. This codes for CASSIWGQGANQPQHF. Full variable domain (missing parts from reference TRBV19 and TRBJ1-5): DGGITQSPKYLFRKEGQNVTLSCEQNLNHDAMYWYRQDPGQGLRLIYYSQIVNDFQKGDIAEGYSVSREKKESFPLTVTSAQKNPTAFYLCASSIWGQGANQPQHFGDGTRLSIL.

This clone was observed a single time. V usage is TRBV27 and J usage is TRBJ2-1; weak D call: TRBD1 (6 bases). The CDR3 extends over 17 amino acids. Germline V gene lookup returns CDR1 MNHEY and CDR2 SMNVEV (reference sequence). Trimming took off 2 bases at V and 0 bases at J, with 14 bases between the two ends. In DNA, the CDR3 is TGTGCCAGCAGTTTAAGACAGGCGGGTCTCTCCTACAATGAGCAGTTCTTC. It yields the protein CASSLRQAGLSYNEQFF.

This clone was seen a few times. The chain links TRBV28 to TRBJ1-4; D is possibly TRBD1 (6 bases). With 1 base removed from V and 8 bases from J, the gap between germline ends came to 23 bases. The CDR3 contains 18 residues. CDR1 and CDR2 (germline): MDHEN, SYDVKM. CDR3 in amino acids: CASSLSYPQGQRGEKLFF. The CDR3 bases are TGTGCCAGCAGTTTATCATACCCGCAGGGGCAGAGGGGCGAAAAACTGTTTTTT.

This clone was detected only once. The chain joins TRBV7-2 to TRBJ2-1, with TRBD1 matching over 8 bases. Per the germline V gene, CDR1 is SGHTA and CDR2 is FQGNSA. This CDR3 has 19 residues. The J segment lost 1 base and the V segment lost 5 bases, leaving 16 bases of the junction unmatched. CDR3 sequence (DNA): TGTGCCAGCAGCACCCCCCGGGACAGGCGGCAGAATTCCTACAATGAGCAGTTCTTC. It codes for CASSTPRDRRQNSYNEQFF.

Comment on this clone: Relative to the germline gene, one junction end is altered; a read error may explain this. The rearrangement links TRBV28 to TRBJ2-7; 9 bases align to TRBD1. Looked up from germline, CDR1 is MDHEN and CDR2 is SYDVKM. CDR3 length equals 14 residues. The CDR3 nucleotides read TGTGCCAGCACCCCGGGACAGGGACCCTACAAGCAGTACTTC. Amino acids: CASTPGQGPYKQYF.

J is TRBJ2-3 and V is TRBV7-2; D gene ambiguous. This CDR3 has 13 residues. Germline V lookup: CDR1 SGHTA, CDR2 FQGNSA. The V end lost 1 base, the J end lost 7 bases, and 9 bases lay between the germline ends. The CDR3, as DNA: TGTGCCAGCAGCTTAGAACTATTCAATACGCAGTATTTT. This translates into CASSLELFNTQYF.

The CDR3 region has the DNA TGTGCCAGCAGTTACATCGCAGGTGTGGAAAAACTGTTTTTT. Protein: CASSYIAGVEKLFF. V is TRBV6-6 and J is TRBJ1-4; D is unresolved. The CDR3 runs 14 residues. Looked up from germline, CDR1 is MNHNY and CDR2 is SVGAGI (reference sequence). The V and J ends lost 2 bases and 8 bases respectively, with 12 bases between them.

V is TRBV19 and J is TRBJ2-7; tentative D call: TRBD2 (5 bases). The ends were cut back, 4 bases at V and 0 bases at J, with 13 bases in the middle. Germline V gene sequence: CDR1 LNHDA, CDR2 SQIVND (reference sequence). This CDR3 is 15 amino acids long. The CDR3: CASSTGLASSYEQYF. For the CDR3, the DNA is TGTGCCAGTAGTACCGGACTGGCGAGCTCCTACGAGCAGTACTTC.